These 18 T cell receptor beta chains originate from one sample sequenced in a study of PD-L1 blockade in urothelial cancer (dated by TCRdb to about 2017). Library method: the immunoSEQ multiplex PCR assay. This immuneACCESS table, as held by TCRdb, lists in-frame sequences with V and J called but not all clones. Of the missing ones, under half trace to an unresolved V gene in checked studies; the others have no known cause. The sample profile shows 100,000 or so clones; roughly nine tenths of them were found once. Approximately 0.88% of the sample is taken by the ten largest. Sequences were derived from PBMCs, sampled around atezolizumab (anti-PD-L1) treatment. All receptors derive from an elderly woman with urothelial cancer.

J is TRBJ2-7 and V is TRBV6-1; 7 bases align to TRBD2. CDR3 length equals 17 residues. V trimming: 2 bases; J trimming: 4 bases; junction bases outside the gene matches: 14. The germline V gene encodes CDR1 MNHNS and CDR2 SASEGT. CDR3 bases: TGTGCCAGCAGTGAATATTGGGGGACGGGAGGAGGTTACGAGCAGTACTTC. Encoded protein: CASSEYWGTGGGYEQYF.

The chain combines TRBV6-1 with TRBJ1-5, with 7 bases aligning to TRBD1. Germline CDR1 and CDR2: MNHNS and SASEGT. The CDR3 sequence is 17 residues long. V dropped 0 bases and J dropped 6; count of bases not matched to a gene: 11. The CDR3 DNA reads as TGTGCCAGCAGTGAAGCGAGGGCAGGGGGATTTGGTCAGCCCCAGCATTTT. This codes for CASSEARAGGFGQPQHF.

Only a few counts were recorded for this clone. The CDR3 here is CASKTQRGLLYNEQFF. For the CDR3, the DNA is TGTGCCAGCAAAACCCAAAGAGGACTCCTCTACAATGAGCAGTTCTTC. The rearrangement links TRBV2 to TRBJ2-1; maybe TRBD2 (5 bases). The CDR3 is 16 amino acids. Germline V lookup: CDR1 SNHLY, CDR2 FYNNEI. With 7 bases removed from V and 3 bases from J, the gap between germline ends came to 19 bases.

This rearrangement joins TRBV7-8 to TRBJ2-1; 8 bases are shared with TRBD2. This CDR3 spans 18 amino acids. V lost 4 bases and J lost 0; bases outside the gene matches: 11. Germline CDR1 reads SGHVS; CDR2 reads FQNEAQ. CDR3 loop: CASSSKIMSGSSYNEQFF. In DNA, the CDR3 is TGTGCCAGCAGCTCCAAAATCATGAGCGGGAGCTCCTACAATGAGCAGTTCTTC.

This clone occurred once. This rearrangement joins TRBV7-9 to TRBJ2-3, with TRBD2 matching over 15 bases. This CDR3 is 19 amino acids long. V lost 5 bases to trimming and J lost 4 bases; unmatched junction nucleotides: 13. The germline V gene encodes CDR1 SEHNR and CDR2 FQNEAQ (reference sequence). The CDR3 DNA sequence: TGTGCCAGCAGCCTGATAGGAGGGACTAGCGGGAGGAGAGCAGATACGCAGTATTTT. It translates to CASSLIGGTSGRRADTQYF. Full variable domain (missing parts from reference TRBV7-9 and TRBJ2-3): DTGVSQNPRHKITKRGQNVTFRCDPISEHNRLYWYRQTLGQGPEFLTYFQNEAQLEKSRLLSDRFSAERPKGSFSTLEIQRTEQGDSAMYLCASSLIGGTSGRRADTQYFGPGTRLTVL.

The V and J genes are TRBV28 and TRBJ2-1; possible D gene TRBD2, 5 bases. Germline-derived CDR1 and CDR2 are MDHEN and SYDVKM. The CDR3 has 12 amino acids. With 2 bases removed from V and 15 bases from J, the gap between germline ends came to 14 bases. CDR3 coding DNA: TGTGCCAGCAGTTTAATGCGTCTAGCCCCGTTCTTC. This translates into CASSLMRLAPFF.

V gene TRBV20-1 combines with J gene TRBJ2-7, with unresolved D. V was clipped by 6 bases and J by 3 bases, with 9 bases between them. CDR1 is DFQATT and CDR2 is SNEGSKA in the germline V gene (reference sequence). The CDR3 spans 11 residues. CDR3 coding DNA: TGCAGTGCCCAGACGGGCTACGAGCAGTACTTC. Translation: CSAQTGYEQYF.

DNA of the CDR3: TGTGCCGCGGGAGGGGGCACTGAAGCTTTCTTT. This gives the protein CAAGGGTEAFF. The rearrangement links TRBV10-3 to TRBJ1-1; D possibly corresponds to TRBD1 (6 bases). In germline, CDR1 is ENHRY, CDR2 SYGVKD. Trimming pared 11 bases from V and 4 bases from J, leaving 11 bases between. CDR3 length equals 11 residues.

This chain connects TRBV5-4 to TRBJ2-7; D uncertain. CDR3 size: 13 residues. CDR1 is SGHNT and CDR2 is YYREEE in the germline V gene (reference sequence). The V and J ends lost 0 bases and 1 base respectively, with 5 bases between them. DNA of the CDR3: TGTGCCAGCAGCTTGGCCGGGTCCTACGAGCAGTACTTC. Translated: CASSLAGSYEQYF.

The chain employs TRBV10-1 and TRBJ2-1; the match to TRBD2 covers 10 bases. From germline, CDR1 is WNHNN and CDR2 SYGVQD (reference sequence). CDR3 length: 17 residues. With 3 bases clipped from V and 9 bases from J, the junction kept 14 bases outside the gene matches. The CDR3 DNA follows: TGCGCCAGCAGTGATCCCTCAAGCGGGAGGGAGGAGGGTGAGCAGTTCTTC. Residues: CASSDPSSGREEGEQFF.

The chain combines TRBV5-8 with TRBJ2-1, with D possibly being TRBD2 (6 bases). The CDR3 extends over 14 amino acids. Trimming took 4 bases from V and 7 from J, leaving 15 bases between them. CDR1 and CDR2 (germline): SGHTS, YDEGEE. CDR3 DNA: TGTGCCAGCAGCCATGGGACTGCCGTGAATGAGCAGTTCTTC. It yields the protein CASSHGTAVNEQFF.

This chain connects TRBV28 to TRBJ1-2; 10 bases line up with TRBD1. The CDR3 length is 14 residues. Germline V gene lookup returns CDR1 MDHEN and CDR2 SYDVKM. J was trimmed by 7 bases and V by 6 bases; bases with no gene match: 8. The CDR3 DNA follows: TGTGCCAGCAGCCCGGGACAGGGGTTAAGTGGCTACACCTTC. Protein: CASSPGQGLSGYTF.

The chain uses TRBV28 and TRBJ2-1, with 12 bases matching TRBD2. The germline V gene has CDR1 MDHEN and CDR2 SYDVKM. The V segment lost 6 bases and the J segment 7 bases; nucleotides outside the gene matches: 7. The CDR3 covers 15 residues. CDR3 sequence: CASSPSGRAENEQFF. As DNA, the CDR3 is TGTGCCAGCAGCCCTAGCGGGAGGGCCGAAAATGAGCAGTTCTTC.

This CDR3 is CASSLSGVRADTQYF. The CDR3 coding sequence is TGCGCCAGCAGCCTTTCAGGGGTAAGGGCAGATACGCAGTATTTT. This sequence joins TRBV4-1 and TRBJ2-3, with a possible D match to TRBD1 (6 bases). Germline CDR1 and CDR2: MGHRA and YSYEKL. Deletions cut 4 bases from V and 4 bases from J, with 15 bases between. This CDR3 spans 15 amino acids.

The rearrangement uses TRBV19 and TRBJ2-1; 9 bases align to TRBD2. CDR1 and CDR2 (germline): LNHDA, SQIVND (reference sequence). The CDR3 covers 16 residues. After removal of 10 bases from V and 9 bases from J, the junction contained 19 bases not matched to a gene. The CDR3 loop reads CATREAGGPNEAEQFF. CDR3 coding DNA: TGTGCCACCAGGGAGGCGGGAGGGCCCAATGAGGCTGAGCAGTTCTTC.

The gene calls are TRBV15 and TRBJ1-1, with TRBD1 matching 10 bases. Per the germline V gene, CDR1 is LNHNV and CDR2 is YYDKDF (reference sequence). The CDR3 has 17 residues. The V and J ends lost 0 bases and 5 bases, in that order; junction bases with no gene match: 9. CDR3 loop: CATSRDLGGQGLTEAFF. The CDR3 nucleotides are TGTGCCACCAGCAGAGATTTAGGGGGACAGGGGTTGACTGAAGCTTTCTTT.

The CDR3 region has the DNA TGTGCCAGCAGCCCCCCGAGGGCGGGGTACAATGAGCAGTTCTTC. Protein sequence: CASSPPRAGYNEQFF. The V call is TRBV7-8, the J call TRBJ2-1; D is perhaps TRBD2 (6 bases). V lost 5 bases and J lost 4, with 15 bases in between. Germline V gene data show CDR1 as SGHVS and CDR2 as FQNEAQ. The CDR3 loop spans 15 amino acids. The full variable domain, completed using reference TRBV7-8 and TRBJ2-1, is GAGVSQSPRYKVAKRGQDVALRCDPISGHVSLFWYQQALGQGPEFLTYFQNEAQLDKSGLPSDRFFAERPEGSVSTLKIQRTQQEDSAVYLCASSPPRAGYNEQFFGPGTRLTVL.

V is TRBV25-1 and J is TRBJ2-5, with 7 nucleotides matching TRBD2. This CDR3 comprises 15 residues. V was clipped by 1 base and J by 5 bases; unmatched bases: 7. CDR1 and CDR2 from the germline V gene are MGHDK and SYGVNS. Here the CDR3 reads CASSESGLVGETQYF. The CDR3 coding sequence is TGTGCCAGCAGTGAATCCGGACTAGTCGGCGAGACCCAGTACTTC.